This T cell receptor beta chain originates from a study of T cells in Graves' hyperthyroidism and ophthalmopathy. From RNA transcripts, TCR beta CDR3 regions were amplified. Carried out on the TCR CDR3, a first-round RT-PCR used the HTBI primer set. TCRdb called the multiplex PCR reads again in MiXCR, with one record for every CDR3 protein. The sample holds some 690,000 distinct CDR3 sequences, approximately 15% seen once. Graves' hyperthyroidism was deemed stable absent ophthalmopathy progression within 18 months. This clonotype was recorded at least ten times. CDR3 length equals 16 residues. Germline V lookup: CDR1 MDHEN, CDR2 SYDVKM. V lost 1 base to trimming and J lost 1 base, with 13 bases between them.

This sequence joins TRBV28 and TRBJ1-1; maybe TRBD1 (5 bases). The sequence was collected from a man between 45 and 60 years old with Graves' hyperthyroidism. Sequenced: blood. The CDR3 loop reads CASSLSAGTTNTEAFF. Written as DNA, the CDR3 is TGTGCCAGCAGTTTATCGGCAGGGACGACGAACACTGAAGCTTTCTTT.